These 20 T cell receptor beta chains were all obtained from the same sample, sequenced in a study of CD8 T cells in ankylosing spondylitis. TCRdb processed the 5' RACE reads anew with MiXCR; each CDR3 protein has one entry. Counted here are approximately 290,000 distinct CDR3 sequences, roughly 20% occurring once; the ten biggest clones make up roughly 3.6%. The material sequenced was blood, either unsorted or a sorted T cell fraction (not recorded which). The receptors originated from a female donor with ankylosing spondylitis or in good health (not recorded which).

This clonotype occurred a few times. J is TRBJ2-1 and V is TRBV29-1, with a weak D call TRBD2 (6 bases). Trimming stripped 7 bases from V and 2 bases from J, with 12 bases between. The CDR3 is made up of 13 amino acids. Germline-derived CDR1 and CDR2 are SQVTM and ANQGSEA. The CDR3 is CSGGVVAYNEQFF. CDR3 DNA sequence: TGCAGCGGGGGGGTTGTAGCCTACAATGAGCAGTTCTTC.

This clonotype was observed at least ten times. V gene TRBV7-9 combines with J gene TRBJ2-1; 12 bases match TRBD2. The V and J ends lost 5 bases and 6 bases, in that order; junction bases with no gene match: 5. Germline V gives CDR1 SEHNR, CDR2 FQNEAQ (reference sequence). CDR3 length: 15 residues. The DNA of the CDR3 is TGTGCCAGCAGCCGGGGACTAGCGGGCATCAATGAGCAGTTCTTC. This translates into CASSRGLAGINEQFF.

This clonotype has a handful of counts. CDR3 sequence (DNA): TGTGCCAGCAGTCCTAGCCCGAAAGGGGACACCGGGGAGCTGTTTTTT. It translates to CASSPSPKGDTGELFF. This chain links TRBV7-8 with TRBJ2-2; D tentatively reads TRBD1 or TRBD2 (5 bases each). In germline, CDR1 is SGHVS, CDR2 FQNEAQ. V shed 6 bases and J shed 3 bases, with 17 bases lying between them. The CDR3 is 16 residues long.

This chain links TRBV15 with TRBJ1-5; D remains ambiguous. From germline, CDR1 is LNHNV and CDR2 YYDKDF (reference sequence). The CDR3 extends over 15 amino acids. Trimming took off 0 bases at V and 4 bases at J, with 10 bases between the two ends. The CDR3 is CATSRDLAGNQPQHF. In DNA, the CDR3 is TGTGCCACCAGCAGAGATTTAGCGGGAAATCAGCCCCAGCATTTT.

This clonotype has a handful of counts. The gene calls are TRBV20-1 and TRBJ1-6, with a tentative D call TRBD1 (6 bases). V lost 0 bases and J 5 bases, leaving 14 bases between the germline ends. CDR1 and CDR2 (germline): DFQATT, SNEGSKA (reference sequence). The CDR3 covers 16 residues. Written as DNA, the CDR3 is TGCAGTGCTAGAGATCGTAACCAGGGGCATAATTCACCCCTCCACTTT. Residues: CSARDRNQGHNSPLHF.

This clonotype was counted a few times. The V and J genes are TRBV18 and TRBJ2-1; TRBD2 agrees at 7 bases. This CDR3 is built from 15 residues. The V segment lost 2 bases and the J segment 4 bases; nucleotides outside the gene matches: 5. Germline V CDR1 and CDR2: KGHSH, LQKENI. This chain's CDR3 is CASSPGRERYNEQFF. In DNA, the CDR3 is TGTGCCAGCTCACCAGGGCGGGAGCGATACAATGAGCAGTTCTTC.

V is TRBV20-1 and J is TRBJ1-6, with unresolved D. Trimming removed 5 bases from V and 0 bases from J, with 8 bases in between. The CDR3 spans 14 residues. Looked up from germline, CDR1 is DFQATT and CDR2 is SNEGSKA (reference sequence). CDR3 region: CSAPMSSYNSPLHF. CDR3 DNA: TGCAGTGCTCCTATGAGCTCCTATAATTCACCCCTCCACTTT.

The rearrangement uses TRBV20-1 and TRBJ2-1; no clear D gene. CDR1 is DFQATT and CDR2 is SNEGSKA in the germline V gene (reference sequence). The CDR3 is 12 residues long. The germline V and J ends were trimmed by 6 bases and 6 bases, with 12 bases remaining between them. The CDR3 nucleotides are TGCAGTGCAGCGCTCACCAGCAATGAGCAGTTCTTC. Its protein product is CSAALTSNEQFF.

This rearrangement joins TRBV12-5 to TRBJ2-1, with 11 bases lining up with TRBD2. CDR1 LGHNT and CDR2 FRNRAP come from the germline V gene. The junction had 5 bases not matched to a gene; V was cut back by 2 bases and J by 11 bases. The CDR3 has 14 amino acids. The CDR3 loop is CASGLQLAGEKQFF. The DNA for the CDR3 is TGTGCTAGTGGTTTGCAACTAGCGGGAGAAAAGCAGTTCTTC.

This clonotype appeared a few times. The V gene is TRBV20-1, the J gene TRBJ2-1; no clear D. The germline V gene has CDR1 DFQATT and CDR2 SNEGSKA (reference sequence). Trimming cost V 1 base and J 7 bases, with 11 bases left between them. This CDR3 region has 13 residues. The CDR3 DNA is TGCAGTGCTAGAGGCGTGAGAATGAATGAGCAGTTCTTC. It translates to CSARGVRMNEQFF.

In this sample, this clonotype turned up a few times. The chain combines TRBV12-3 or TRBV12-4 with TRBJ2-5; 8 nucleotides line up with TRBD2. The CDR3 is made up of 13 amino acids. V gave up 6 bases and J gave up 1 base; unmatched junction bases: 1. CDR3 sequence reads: CASSGLAQETQYF. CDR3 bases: TGTGCCAGCAGCGGACTAGCCCAAGAGACCCAGTACTTC.

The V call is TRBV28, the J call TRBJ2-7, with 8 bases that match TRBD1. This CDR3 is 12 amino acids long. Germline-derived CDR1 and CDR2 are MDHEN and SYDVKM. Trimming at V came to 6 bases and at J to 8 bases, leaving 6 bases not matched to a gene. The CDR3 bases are TGTGCCAGCAGACAGGGGGGTCAGAAGCAGTACTTC. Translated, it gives CASRQGGQKQYF.

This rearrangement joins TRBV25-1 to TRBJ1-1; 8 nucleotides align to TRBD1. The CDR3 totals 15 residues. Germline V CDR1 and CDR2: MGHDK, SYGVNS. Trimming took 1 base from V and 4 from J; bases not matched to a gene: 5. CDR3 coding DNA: TGTGCCAGCAGTGAATTTGCAGGGGGCGGCACTGAAGCTTTCTTT. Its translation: CASSEFAGGGTEAFF.

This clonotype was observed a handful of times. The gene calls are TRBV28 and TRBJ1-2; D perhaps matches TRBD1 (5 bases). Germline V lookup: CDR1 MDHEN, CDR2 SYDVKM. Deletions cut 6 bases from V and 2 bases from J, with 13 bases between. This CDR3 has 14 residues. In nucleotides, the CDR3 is TGTGCCAGCAGCTTCTGGGGGGAGAACTATGGCTACACCTTC. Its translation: CASSFWGENYGYTF.

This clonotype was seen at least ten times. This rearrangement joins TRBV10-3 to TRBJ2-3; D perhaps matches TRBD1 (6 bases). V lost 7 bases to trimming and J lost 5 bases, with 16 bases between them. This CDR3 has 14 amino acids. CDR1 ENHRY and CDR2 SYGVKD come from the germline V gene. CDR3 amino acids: CAINRRQGRDTQYF. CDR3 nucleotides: TGTGCCATCAACCGGAGGCAGGGGCGAGATACGCAGTATTTT.

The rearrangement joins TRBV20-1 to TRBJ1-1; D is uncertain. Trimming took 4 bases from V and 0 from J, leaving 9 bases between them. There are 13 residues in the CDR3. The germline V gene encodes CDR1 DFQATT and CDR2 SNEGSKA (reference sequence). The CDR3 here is CSATPTLNTEAFF. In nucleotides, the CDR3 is TGCAGTGCTACGCCGACCCTGAACACTGAAGCTTTCTTT.

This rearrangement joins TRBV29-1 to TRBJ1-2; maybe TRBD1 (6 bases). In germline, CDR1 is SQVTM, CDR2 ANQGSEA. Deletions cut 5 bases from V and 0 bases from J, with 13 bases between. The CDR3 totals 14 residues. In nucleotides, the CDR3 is TGCAGCGTTACAGGGAAGGGGACTAACTATGGCTACACCTTC. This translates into CSVTGKGTNYGYTF.

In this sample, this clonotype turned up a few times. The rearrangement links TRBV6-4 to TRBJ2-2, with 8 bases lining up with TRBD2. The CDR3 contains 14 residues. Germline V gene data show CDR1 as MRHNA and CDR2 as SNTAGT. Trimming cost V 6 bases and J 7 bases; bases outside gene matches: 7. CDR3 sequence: CASRGAGDHGELFF. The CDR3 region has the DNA TGTGCCAGCAGGGGAGCGGGAGATCACGGGGAGCTGTTTTTT.

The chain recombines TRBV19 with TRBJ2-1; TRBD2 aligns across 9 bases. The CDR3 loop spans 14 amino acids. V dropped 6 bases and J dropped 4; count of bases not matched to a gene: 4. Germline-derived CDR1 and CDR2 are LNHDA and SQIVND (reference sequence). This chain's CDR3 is CASRSGRNYNEQFF. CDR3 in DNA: TGTGCCAGTAGGAGCGGGAGGAATTACAATGAGCAGTTCTTC.

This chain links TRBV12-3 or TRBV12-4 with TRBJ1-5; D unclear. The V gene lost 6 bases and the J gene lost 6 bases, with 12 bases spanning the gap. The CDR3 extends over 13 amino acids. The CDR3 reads CASSGGWGQPQHF. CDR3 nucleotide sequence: TGTGCCAGCAGCGGTGGGTGGGGTCAGCCCCAGCATTTT.